The clone carrying this T cell receptor beta chain has only one observation. The antigen is undetermined. The sample belongs to a study of T cell responses to AZD1222 COVID-19 vaccine. Notes on the study in general: Vaccination with two AZD1222 doses was followed by a rise in Spike-specific TCR breadth and depth. Baseline seropositives among AZD1222 recipients totaled only five to seven.

CDR1 is SGHNT, CDR2 YENEEA, per germline. The J segment lost 5 bases and the V segment lost 5 bases, leaving 10 bases of the junction unmatched. The CDR3 runs 16 residues. Here immunoSEQ multiplex PCR was the method, and the copy in TCRdb shows in-frame clones only, minus some. This table holds 150,000 to 200,000 clones, roughly nine tenths found once. The material sequenced was peripheral blood, taken 28 days after the second AZD1222 dose. The V gene is TRBV11-3, the J gene TRBJ2-1; the match to TRBD2 covers 9 bases. The sequence was obtained from an adult who received the AZD1222 COVID-19 vaccine. CDR3: CASSRRGAGGHNEQFF. CDR3 nucleotides: TGTGCCAGCAGCCGCCGGGGAGCGGGGGGCCACAATGAGCAGTTCTTC. The full variable domain, completed using reference TRBV11-3 and TRBJ2-1, is EAGVVQSPRYKIIEKKQPVAFWCNPISGHNTLYWYLQNLGQGPELLIRYENEEAVDDSQLPKDRFSAERLKGVDSTLKIQPAELGDSAVYLCASSRRGAGGHNEQFFGPGTRLTVL.